The 5 T cell receptor beta chains reported below all come from one sample, sequenced in a study of blood T cell repertoires in COVID-19. Libraries were prepared by immunoSEQ multiplex PCR; TCRdb keeps only in-frame clonotypes and omits some of them. This table holds approximately 180,000 clones, over 75% found once. The sequencing sample was made of peripheral blood. The receptors shown here come from a woman in her 70s with acute or convalescent COVID-19.

V and J are TRBV6-5 and TRBJ1-1; the D is unclear. The CDR3 spans 15 residues. The ends were cut back, 2 bases at V and 2 bases at J, with 12 bases in the middle. Germline V CDR1 and CDR2: MNHEY, SVGAGI. In DNA form, the CDR3 reads TGTGCCAGCAGTTACGGGAGAACGGGTAACACTGAAGCTTTCTTT. This codes for CASSYGRTGNTEAFF.

This chain links TRBV5-1 with TRBJ2-1; TRBD2 matches at 10 bases. From germline, CDR1 is SGHRS and CDR2 YFSETQ. The ends lost 3 bases at V and 9 bases at J; junction bases unmatched: 9. The length of the CDR3 is 15 residues. CDR3 DNA sequence: TGCGCCAGCAGCTACTCCGGGACTAGCGTTTTTGAGCAGTTCTTC. This gives the protein CASSYSGTSVFEQFF.

The chain has TRBV3-1 (or the pseudogene TRBV3-2) and TRBJ1-2; TRBD1 is a possible D gene (5 bases). Trimming pared 0 bases from V and 6 bases from J, leaving 14 bases between. Germline loops: CDR1 LGHDT, CDR2 YNNKEL (reference sequence). The CDR3 spans 15 residues. Written as DNA, the CDR3 is TGTGCCAGCAGCCAAGATCAGGGTGGTTTGAATGGCTACACCTTC. This gives the protein CASSQDQGGLNGYTF.

V usage is TRBV4-2 and J usage is TRBJ2-5, with 11 positions matching TRBD2. This CDR3 is 15 amino acids long. Germline assignment: CDR1 LGHNA and CDR2 YNFKEQ. Trimming cost V 0 bases and J 9 bases; bases outside gene matches: 6. CDR3 sequence (DNA): TGTGCCAGCAGCCAAGATGAACTAGCGGGAGCGCCCCAGTACTTC. Its protein is CASSQDELAGAPQYF.

The J gene is TRBJ2-2, the V gene TRBV5-1, with a possible D match to TRBD1 (6 bases). V lost 4 bases and J 7 bases, leaving 14 bases between the germline ends. Per germline, CDR1 SGHRS and CDR2 YFSETQ. This CDR3 region has 14 residues. CDR3 region: CASSQRLQGGELFF. The CDR3 DNA follows: TGCGCCAGCAGCCAAAGACTACAGGGCGGGGAGCTGTTTTTT.